The 5 T cell receptor beta chains reported below all come from one sample, sequenced in a study of T-cell memory formation after mild COVID-19. TCRdb used MiXCR to reprocess the 5' RACE reads, holding one entry per CDR3 protein. The table lists hundreds of thousands of distinct CDR3 sequences, 16% of them singletons. Input material: PBMCs or a T cell subset sorted from them (not recorded which). The receptors here all came from a man between 18 and 29 years old who had mild COVID-19 (a few samples of this study predate the infection). Cell type and time point are not known.

J is TRBJ1-6 and V is TRBV3-1, with TRBD1 as a possible D gene (6 bases). Germline assignment: CDR1 LGHDT and CDR2 YNNKEL (reference sequence). The CDR3 length is 12 residues. V was cut by 4 bases and J by 13 bases, with 11 bases left in between. The CDR3 DNA reads TGTGCCAGCAGCCCCCAGGGGTTTCCCCTCCACTTT. Translating gives CASSPQGFPLHF.

Ten or more counts support this clonotype. The V call is TRBV5-1, the J call TRBJ2-1; no clear D gene. The CDR3 is 16 residues long. The V gene's germline CDR1 is SGHRS and CDR2 YFSETQ. V lost 5 bases and J 2 bases, leaving 17 bases between the germline ends. The CDR3 DNA follows: TGCGCCAGCAGGCCTTCGCTAGGCTTTACCTACAATGAGCAGTTCTTC. Amino acid sequence: CASRPSLGFTYNEQFF.

The chain recombines TRBV7-8 with TRBJ1-6; 8 bases match TRBD1. The CDR3 has 14 amino acids. With 6 bases clipped from V and 13 bases from J, the junction kept 11 bases outside the gene matches. Germline loops: CDR1 SGHVS, CDR2 FQNEAQ. CDR3: CASRRTGYESPLHF. The CDR3 DNA is TGTGCCAGCAGACGGACAGGGTACGAGAGTCCCCTCCACTTT. Drawing the rest from reference TRBV7-8 and TRBJ1-6, the complete variable domain is GAGVSQSPRYKVAKRGQDVALRCDPISGHVSLFWYQQALGQGPEFLTYFQNEAQLDKSGLPSDRFFAERPEGSVSTLKIQRTQQEDSAVYLCASRRTGYESPLHFGNGTRLTVT.

The CDR3 nucleotides are TGTGCCAGCAGCTTAGGGAGCGGGGGCCCATCAGATACGCAGTATTTT. This encodes CASSLGSGGPSDTQYF. The chain uses TRBV11-2 and TRBJ2-3; 8 bases are shared with TRBD2. CDR3 length: 16 amino acids. CDR1 is SGHAT, CDR2 FQNNGV, per germline. The trim removed 1 base at V and 4 bases at J, leaving 7 bases unmatched.

This clonotype was observed a handful of times. The rearrangement uses TRBV6-2 or TRBV6-3 and TRBJ2-1, with D unclear. Deletions cut 0 bases from V and 10 bases from J, with 7 bases between. The germline gives CDR1 MNHEY, CDR2 SVGEGT. The CDR3 has 12 amino acids. This chain's CDR3 is CASSYSKLEQFF. The CDR3 DNA is TGTGCCAGCAGTTACTCGAAATTAGAGCAGTTCTTC.